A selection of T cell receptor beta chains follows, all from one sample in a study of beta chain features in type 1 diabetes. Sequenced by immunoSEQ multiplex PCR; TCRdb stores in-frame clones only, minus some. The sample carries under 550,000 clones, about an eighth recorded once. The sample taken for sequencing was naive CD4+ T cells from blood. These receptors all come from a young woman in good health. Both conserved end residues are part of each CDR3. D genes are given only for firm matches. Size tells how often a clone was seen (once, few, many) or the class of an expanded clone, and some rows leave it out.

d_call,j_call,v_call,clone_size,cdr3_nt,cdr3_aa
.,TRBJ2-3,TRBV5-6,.,TGTGCCAGCAGCTTCTTTGCCCGGGGCCTCGGTACGCAGTATTTT,CASSFFARGLGTQYF
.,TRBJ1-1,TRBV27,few,TGTGCCAGCAGTAGAAAGGAAGGGACAGAAGCTTTCTTT,CASSRKEGTEAFF
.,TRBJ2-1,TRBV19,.,TGTGCCAGTAGTATAGTCCCCTTAATACATGAGCAGTTCTTC,CASSIVPLIHEQFF
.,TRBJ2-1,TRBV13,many,TGTGCCAGCAGCTTATCGGCCTACACGGGGCAGTTCTTC,CASSLSAYTGQFF
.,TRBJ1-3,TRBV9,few,TGTGCCAGCGGGAGGGAGAGCACTGGAAACACCATATATTTT,CASGRESTGNTIYF
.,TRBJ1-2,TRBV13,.,TGTGCCAGCGGTCAGGGGATTAACTATGGCTACACCTTC,CASGQGINYGYTF
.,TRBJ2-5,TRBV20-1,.,TGCAGTGCTCGGGGGTGGACTGGGCAGGACTTC,CSARGWTGQDF
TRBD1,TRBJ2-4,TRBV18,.,TGTGCCAGCTCACCCAGGGGACAGGCGACAATAGCCAAAAACATTCAGTACTTC,CASSPRGQATIAKNIQYF
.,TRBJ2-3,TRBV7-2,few,TGTGCCAGCACCCGACACCCAGATACGCAGTATTTT,CASTRHPDTQYF
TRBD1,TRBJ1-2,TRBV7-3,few,TGTGCCAGCAGCTTACGGTTTGGGACAGGTACTAACTATGGCTACACCTTC,CASSLRFGTGTNYGYTF
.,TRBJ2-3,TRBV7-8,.,TGTGCCAGCAGCTTAAGCGGGCCGGGAGATACGCAGTATTTT,CASSLSGPGDTQYF
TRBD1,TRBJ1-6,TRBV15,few,TGTGCCACCAGCAGAGTACAGGGGAATTCACCCCTCCACTTT,CATSRVQGNSPLHF
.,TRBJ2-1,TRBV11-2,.,TGTGCCAGCAGCTTAAGGCAGGGGGAGGGTAATGAGCAGTTCTTC,CASSLRQGEGNEQFF
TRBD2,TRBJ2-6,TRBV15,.,TGTGCCACCAGCAGGGGGAGGGGACGGCTCTCTGGGGCCAACGTCCTGACTTTC,CATSRGRGRLSGANVLTF
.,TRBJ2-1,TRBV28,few,TGTGCCAGCAAGGGGGACTTCCTGAGTGAGCAGTTCTTC,CASKGDFLSEQFF
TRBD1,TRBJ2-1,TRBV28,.,TGTGCCAGCACCTCCGGAAGGGGGCGATTCAATGAGCAGTTCTTC,CASTSGRGRFNEQFF
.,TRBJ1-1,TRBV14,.,TGTGCCAGCACATGGGGGATGAACACTGAAGCTTTCTTT,CASTWGMNTEAFF
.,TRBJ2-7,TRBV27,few,TGTGCCAGCAGTTTATCCCCCTTCCGGGGCGAGCAGTACTTC,CASSLSPFRGEQYF
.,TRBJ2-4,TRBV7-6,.,TGTGCCAGCAGCGCCCGGGCAGGTAGTTGGGACATTCAGTACTTC,CASSARAGSWDIQYF
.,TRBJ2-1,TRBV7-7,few,TGTGCCAGCAGCTCTAACAGGGTCAATGAGCAGTTCTTC,CASSSNRVNEQFF
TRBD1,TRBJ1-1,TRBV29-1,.,TGCAGCGTAAAACCACAGGGGGACGCTGAAGCTTTCTTT,CSVKPQGDAEAFF
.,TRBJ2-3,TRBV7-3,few,TGTGCCAGCAGCTTAACGTATAGCTACGGGGATACGCAGTATTTT,CASSLTYSYGDTQYF
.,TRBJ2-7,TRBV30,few,TGTGCCTGGAGAGTACTTTACGAGCAGTACTTC,CAWRVLYEQYF
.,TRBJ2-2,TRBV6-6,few,TGTGCCAGCAGTCAACAGGGAGCCACCGGGGAGCTGTTTTTT,CASSQQGATGELFF
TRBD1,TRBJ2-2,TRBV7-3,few,TGTGCCAGCAGCCGGCAGACAGGGCCGAACACCGGGGAGCTGTTTTTT,CASSRQTGPNTGELFF
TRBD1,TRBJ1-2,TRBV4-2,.,TGTGCCAGCAGCCATCCCCCCGGGGGACAGGGTGCGGGCTACACCTTC,CASSHPPGGQGAGYTF
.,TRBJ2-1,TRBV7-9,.,TGTGCCAGCACCCTGAAGGCTGGAGACAATGAGCAGTTCTTC,CASTLKAGDNEQFF
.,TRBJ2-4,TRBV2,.,TGTGCCAGCAGTACCTCTAGGGGCTTAGGCATTCAGTACTTC,CASSTSRGLGIQYF
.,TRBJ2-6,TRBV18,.,TGTGCCAGCTCACCGTCGAGCTCTGGGGCCAACGTCCTGACTTTC,CASSPSSSGANVLTF
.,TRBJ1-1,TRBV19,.,TGTGCCAGTTCCGGAAACACTGAAGCTTTCTTT,CASSGNTEAFF
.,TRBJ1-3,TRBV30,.,TGTGCCTGGAAAGGGGAAACTGGAAACACCATATATTTT,CAWKGETGNTIYF
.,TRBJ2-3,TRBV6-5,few,TGTGCCAGCAGTTACTCGGGCAGAGCACGCACAGATACGCAGTATTTT,CASSYSGRARTDTQYF
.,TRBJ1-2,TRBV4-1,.,TGCGCCAGCAGCCATCCGCCTGGGGGGGCCCACTATGGCTACACCTTC,CASSHPPGGAHYGYTF
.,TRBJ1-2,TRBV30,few,TGTGCCTGGAGACGCCCGCGGGGTACCCGCTATGGCTACACCTTC,CAWRRPRGTRYGYTF
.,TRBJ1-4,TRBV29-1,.,TGCAGCGTTGGGGCAGCAGCTAATGAAAAACTGTTTTTT,CSVGAAANEKLFF
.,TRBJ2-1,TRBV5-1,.,TGCGCCAGCAGCATAGTGGCCTATGAGCAGTTCTTC,CASSIVAYEQFF
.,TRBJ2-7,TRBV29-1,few,TGCAGCATTTCAAGGACAAGGGGGATCTACGAGCAGTACTTC,CSISRTRGIYEQYF
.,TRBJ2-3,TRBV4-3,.,TGCGCCAGCAGCCAACGGCTAGGGGATACGCAGTATTTT,CASSQRLGDTQYF
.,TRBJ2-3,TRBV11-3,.,TGTGCCAGCAGCTACACAGGGAGACCGACGGATACGCAGTATTTT,CASSYTGRPTDTQYF
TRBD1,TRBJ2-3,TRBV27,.,TGTGCCAGCAGTACTCCGGGACAGGGGGCTTGGGGTACGCAGTATTTT,CASSTPGQGAWGTQYF